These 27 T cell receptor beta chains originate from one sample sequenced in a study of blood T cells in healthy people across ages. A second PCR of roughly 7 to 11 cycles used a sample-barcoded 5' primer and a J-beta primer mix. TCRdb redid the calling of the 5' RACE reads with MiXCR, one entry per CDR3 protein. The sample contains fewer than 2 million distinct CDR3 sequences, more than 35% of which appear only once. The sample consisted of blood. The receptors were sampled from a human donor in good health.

CDR3 DNA sequence: TGTGCCAGCAGCGCCCCCGGCGGAGTACAAGAGACCCAGTACTTC. This encodes CASSAPGGVQETQYF. This sequence joins TRBV9 and TRBJ2-5; no clear D gene. V dropped 3 bases and J dropped 2 bases, with 14 bases sitting between them. This CDR3 region has 15 residues. CDR1 SGDLS and CDR2 YYNGEE come from the germline V gene.

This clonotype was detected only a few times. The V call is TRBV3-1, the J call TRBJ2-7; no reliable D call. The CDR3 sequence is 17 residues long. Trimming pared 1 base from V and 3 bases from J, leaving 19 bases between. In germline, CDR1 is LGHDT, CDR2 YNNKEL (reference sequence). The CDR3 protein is CASSQGPTDILFYEQYF. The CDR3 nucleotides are TGTGCCAGCAGCCAAGGACCCACGGATATATTGTTCTACGAGCAGTACTTC.

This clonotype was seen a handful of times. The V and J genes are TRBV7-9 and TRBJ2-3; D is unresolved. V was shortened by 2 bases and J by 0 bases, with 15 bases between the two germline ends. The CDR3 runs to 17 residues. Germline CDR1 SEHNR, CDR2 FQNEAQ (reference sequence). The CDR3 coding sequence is TGTGCCAGCAGCTTAAATTTGGAGTCGTCTAGCACAGATACGCAGTATTTT. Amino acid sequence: CASSLNLESSSTDTQYF.

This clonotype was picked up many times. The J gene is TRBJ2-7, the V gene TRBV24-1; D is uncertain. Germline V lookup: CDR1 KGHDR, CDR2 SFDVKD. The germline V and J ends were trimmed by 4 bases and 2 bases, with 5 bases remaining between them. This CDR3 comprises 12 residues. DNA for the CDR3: TGTGCCACCAGTGACGATCCCTACGAGCAGTACTTC. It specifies CATSDDPYEQYF.

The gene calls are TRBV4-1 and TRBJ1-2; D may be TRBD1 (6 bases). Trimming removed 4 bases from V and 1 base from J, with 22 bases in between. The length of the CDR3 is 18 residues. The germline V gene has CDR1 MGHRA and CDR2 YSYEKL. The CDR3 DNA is TGCGCCAGCAGCCCCCGGACAGTTTTTTCTCCTTTTAACTATGGCTACACCTTC. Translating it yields CASSPRTVFSPFNYGYTF.

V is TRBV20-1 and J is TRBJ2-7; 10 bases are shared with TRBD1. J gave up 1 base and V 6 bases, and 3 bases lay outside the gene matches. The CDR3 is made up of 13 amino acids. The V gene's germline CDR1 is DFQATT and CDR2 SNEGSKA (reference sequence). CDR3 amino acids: CSALDRGSYEQYF. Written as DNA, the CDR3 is TGCAGTGCCCTGGACAGGGGGTCCTACGAGCAGTACTTC.

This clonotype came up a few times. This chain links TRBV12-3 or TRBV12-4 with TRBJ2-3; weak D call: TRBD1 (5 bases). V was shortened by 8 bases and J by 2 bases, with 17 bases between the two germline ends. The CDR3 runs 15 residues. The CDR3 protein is CASASNRLVTDTQYF. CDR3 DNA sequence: TGTGCCAGCGCCTCAAACAGGCTAGTCACAGATACGCAGTATTTT.

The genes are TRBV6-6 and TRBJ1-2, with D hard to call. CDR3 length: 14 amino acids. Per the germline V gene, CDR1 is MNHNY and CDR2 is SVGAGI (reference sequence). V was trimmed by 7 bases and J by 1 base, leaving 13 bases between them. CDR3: CASKYDGNNYGYTF. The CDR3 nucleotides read TGTGCCAGCAAATACGACGGAAATAACTATGGCTACACCTTC.

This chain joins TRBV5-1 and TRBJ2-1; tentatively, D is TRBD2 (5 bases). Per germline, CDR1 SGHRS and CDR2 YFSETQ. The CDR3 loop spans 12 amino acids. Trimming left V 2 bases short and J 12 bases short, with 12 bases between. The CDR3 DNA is TGCGCCAGCAGCTTAGACTCACGGGGGCAGTTCTTC. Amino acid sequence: CASSLDSRGQFF.

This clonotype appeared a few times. The CDR3 DNA is TGTGCCAGCAGTTGGACAGGGTACACTGAAGCTTTCTTT. Its protein is CASSWTGYTEAFF. V usage is TRBV12-3 or TRBV12-4 and J usage is TRBJ1-1; TRBD1 agrees at 8 bases. Unmatched junction bases numbered 1, after V lost 4 bases and J lost 3 bases. The CDR3 sequence is 13 residues long.

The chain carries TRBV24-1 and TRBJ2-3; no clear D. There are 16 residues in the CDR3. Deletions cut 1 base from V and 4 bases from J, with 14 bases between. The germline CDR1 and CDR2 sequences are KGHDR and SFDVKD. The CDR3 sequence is CATSDLWGLTPDTQYF. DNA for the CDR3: TGTGCCACCAGTGATTTATGGGGATTGACCCCAGATACGCAGTATTTT.

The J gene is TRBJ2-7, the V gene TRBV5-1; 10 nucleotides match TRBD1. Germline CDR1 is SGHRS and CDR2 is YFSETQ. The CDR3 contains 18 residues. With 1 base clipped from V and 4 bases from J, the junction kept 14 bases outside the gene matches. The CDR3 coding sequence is TGCGCCAGCAGCTTGAAACCCTCGGGACAGGGGACCCCTTACGAGCAGTACTTC. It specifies CASSLKPSGQGTPYEQYF. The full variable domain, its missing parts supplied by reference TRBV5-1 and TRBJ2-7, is KAGVTQTPRYLIKTRGQQVTLSCSPISGHRSVSWYQQTPGQGLQFLFEYFSETQRNKGNFPGRFSGRQFSNSRSEMNVSTLELGDSALYLCASSLKPSGQGTPYEQYFGPGTRLTVT.

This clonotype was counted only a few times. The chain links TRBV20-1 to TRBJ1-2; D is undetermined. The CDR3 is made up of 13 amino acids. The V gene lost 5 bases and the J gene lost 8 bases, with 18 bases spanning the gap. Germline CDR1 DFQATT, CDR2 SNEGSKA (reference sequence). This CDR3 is CSAGAQTARGYTF. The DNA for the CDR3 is TGCAGTGCTGGAGCTCAAACGGCTAGGGGCTACACCTTC.

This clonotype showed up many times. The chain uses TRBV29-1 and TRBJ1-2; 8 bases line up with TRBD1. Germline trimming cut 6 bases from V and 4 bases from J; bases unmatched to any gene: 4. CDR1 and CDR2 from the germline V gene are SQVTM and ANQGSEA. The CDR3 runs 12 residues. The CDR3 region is CSVRTGIYGYTF. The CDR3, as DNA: TGCAGCGTCAGGACAGGGATCTATGGCTACACCTTC. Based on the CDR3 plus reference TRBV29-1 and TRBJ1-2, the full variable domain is SAVISQKPSRDICQRGTSLTIQCQVDSQVTMMFWYRQQPGQSLTLIATANQGSEATYESGFVIDKFPISRPNLTFSTLTVSNMSPEDSSIYLCSVRTGIYGYTFGSGTRLTVV.

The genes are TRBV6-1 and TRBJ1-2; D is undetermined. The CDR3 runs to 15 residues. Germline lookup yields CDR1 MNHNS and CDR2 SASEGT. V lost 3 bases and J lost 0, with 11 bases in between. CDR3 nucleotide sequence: TGTGCCAGCAGTGATTCGGAATACTCTAACTATGGCTACACCTTC. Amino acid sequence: CASSDSEYSNYGYTF.

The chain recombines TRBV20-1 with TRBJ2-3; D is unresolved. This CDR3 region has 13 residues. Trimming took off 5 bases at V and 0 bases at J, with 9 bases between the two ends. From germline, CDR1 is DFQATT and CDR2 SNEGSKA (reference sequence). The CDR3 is CSAHPTSTDTQYF. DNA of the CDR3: TGCAGTGCTCACCCTACAAGCACAGATACGCAGTATTTT.

The CDR3 is CSAANGYEQYF. The CDR3 DNA follows: TGCAGTGCTGCCAATGGGTACGAGCAGTACTTC. This chain connects TRBV20-1 to TRBJ2-5; D is unresolved. The last part of the DNA fits TRBJ2-7 better; the J call may be wrong. CDR1 is DFQATT, CDR2 SNEGSKA, per germline (reference sequence). This CDR3 region has 11 residues.

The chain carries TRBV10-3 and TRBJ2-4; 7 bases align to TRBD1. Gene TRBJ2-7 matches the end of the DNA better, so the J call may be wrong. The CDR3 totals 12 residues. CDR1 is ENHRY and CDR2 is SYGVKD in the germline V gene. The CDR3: CAIGGQEFEQYF. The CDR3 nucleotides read TGTGCCATCGGTGGACAGGAGTTCGAGCAGTACTTC.

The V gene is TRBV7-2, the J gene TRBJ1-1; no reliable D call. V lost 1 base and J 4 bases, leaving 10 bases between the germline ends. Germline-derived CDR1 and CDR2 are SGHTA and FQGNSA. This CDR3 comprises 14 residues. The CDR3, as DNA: TGTGCCAGCAGCTTAGATCGGGGTCTCACTGAAGCTTTCTTT. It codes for CASSLDRGLTEAFF.

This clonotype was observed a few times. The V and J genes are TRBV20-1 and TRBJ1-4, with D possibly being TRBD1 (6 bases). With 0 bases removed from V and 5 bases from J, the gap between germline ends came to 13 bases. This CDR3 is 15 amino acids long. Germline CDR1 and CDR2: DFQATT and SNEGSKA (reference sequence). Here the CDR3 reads CSARDEQGLNEKLFF. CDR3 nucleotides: TGCAGTGCTAGAGATGAACAGGGATTAAATGAAAAACTGTTTTTT.

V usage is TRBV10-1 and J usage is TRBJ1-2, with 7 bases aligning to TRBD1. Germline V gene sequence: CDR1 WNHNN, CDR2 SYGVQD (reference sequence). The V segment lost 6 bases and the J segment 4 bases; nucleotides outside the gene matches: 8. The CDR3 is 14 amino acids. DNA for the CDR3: TGCGCCAGCAGAGACGTCCGGGACAGCTATGGCTACACCTTC. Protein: CASRDVRDSYGYTF.

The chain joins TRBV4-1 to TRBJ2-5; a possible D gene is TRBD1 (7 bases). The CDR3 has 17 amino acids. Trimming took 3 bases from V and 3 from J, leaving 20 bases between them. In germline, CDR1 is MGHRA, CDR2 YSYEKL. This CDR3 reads CASSQGGRGGRKETQYF. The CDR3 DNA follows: TGCGCCAGCAGCCAGGGAGGACGAGGGGGCCGAAAAGAGACCCAGTACTTC.

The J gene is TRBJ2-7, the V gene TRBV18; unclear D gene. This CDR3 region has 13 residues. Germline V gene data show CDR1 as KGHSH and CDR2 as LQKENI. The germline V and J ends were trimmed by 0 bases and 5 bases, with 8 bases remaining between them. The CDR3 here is CASSPPESNEQYF. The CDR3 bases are TGTGCCAGCTCACCACCAGAGTCGAACGAGCAGTACTTC. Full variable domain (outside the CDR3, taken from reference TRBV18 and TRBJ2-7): NAGVMQNPRHLVRRRGQEARLRCSPMKGHSHVYWYRQLPEEGLKFMVYLQKENIIDESGMPKERFSAEFPKEGPSILRIQQVVRGDSAAYFCASSPPESNEQYFGPGTRLTVT.

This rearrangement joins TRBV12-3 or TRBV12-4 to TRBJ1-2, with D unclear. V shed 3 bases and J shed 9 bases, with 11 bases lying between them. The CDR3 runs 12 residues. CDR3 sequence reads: CASSFNHGSYTF. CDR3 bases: TGTGCCAGCAGTTTCAATCACGGTAGCTACACCTTC.

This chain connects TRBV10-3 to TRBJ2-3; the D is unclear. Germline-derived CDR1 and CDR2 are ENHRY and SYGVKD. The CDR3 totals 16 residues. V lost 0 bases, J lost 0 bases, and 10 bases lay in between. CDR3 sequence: CAISESTLTSTDTQYF. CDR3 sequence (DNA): TGTGCCATCAGTGAGTCGACCCTAACTAGCACAGATACGCAGTATTTT.

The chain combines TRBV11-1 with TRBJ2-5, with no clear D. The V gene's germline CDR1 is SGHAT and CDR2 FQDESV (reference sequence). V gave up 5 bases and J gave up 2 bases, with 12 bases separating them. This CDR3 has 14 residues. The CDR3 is CASSPTRVQETQYF. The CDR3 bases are TGTGCCAGCAGCCCCACAAGGGTTCAAGAGACCCAGTACTTC.

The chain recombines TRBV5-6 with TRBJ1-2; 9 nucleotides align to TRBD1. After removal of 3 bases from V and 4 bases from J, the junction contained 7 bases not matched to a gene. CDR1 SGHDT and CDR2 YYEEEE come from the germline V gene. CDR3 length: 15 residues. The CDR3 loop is CASSYNTGGGYGYTF. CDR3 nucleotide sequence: TGTGCCAGCAGCTATAATACAGGGGGCGGCTATGGCTACACCTTC. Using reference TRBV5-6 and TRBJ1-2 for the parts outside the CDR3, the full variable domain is DAGVTQSPTHLIKTRGQQVTLRCSPKSGHDTVSWYQQALGQGPQFIFQYYEEEERQRGNFPDRFSGHQFPNYSSELNVNALLLGDSALYLCASSYNTGGGYGYTFGSGTRLTVV.